Following are 31 T cell receptor beta chains from one sample sequenced in a study of type 1 and type 2 diabetes patients. PCR was run on genomic DNA. The TCR beta CDR3 region was amplified using 30 forward and 13 reverse primers. TCRdb called the multiplex PCR reads again in MiXCR, with one record for every CDR3 protein. The table has fewer than 350,000 distinct CDR3 sequences, roughly 50% seen once. What was sequenced was peripheral blood mononuclear cells (PBMCs). Receptor source: a young man with type 2 diabetes.

V gene TRBV20-1 combines with J gene TRBJ2-7; possible D gene TRBD2, 6 bases. V was trimmed by 3 bases and J by 7 bases, leaving 25 bases between them. Germline CDR1 DFQATT, CDR2 SNEGSKA (reference sequence). CDR3 length: 16 residues. The CDR3 reads CSARAGRDFPYNEQYF. The CDR3 coding sequence is TGCAGTGCTAGGGCGGGGCGAGACTTCCCCTACAATGAGCAGTACTTC.

CDR3 sequence reads: CASSLYKEGGAGIKALHF. For the CDR3, the DNA is TGTGCCAGCAGTTTATATAAGGAGGGTGGGGCCGGCATAAAGGCCCTCCACTTT. V is TRBV12-3 or TRBV12-4 and J is TRBJ1-6; D perhaps matches TRBD1 (5 bases). Trimming left V 2 bases short and J 14 bases short, with 28 bases between. CDR3 length equals 18 residues.

Comment on this clonotype: A much larger clonotype is one base distant, so this may be a read error. This chain links TRBV6-6 with TRBJ1-1; D perhaps matches TRBD1 (5 bases). Germline V gives CDR1 MNHNY, CDR2 SVGAGI (reference sequence). V was shortened by 2 bases and J by 4 bases, with 5 bases between the two germline ends. The CDR3 has 12 amino acids. The CDR3 DNA reads as TGTGCCAGCAGTTACGGGACCACTGAAGCTTTCTTT. Translated: CASSYGTTEAFF.

Turning to this clonotype: A much bigger clone sits one base away, suggesting this may be a read error. The chain uses TRBV15 and TRBJ2-6, with TRBD1 matching over 8 bases. The V segment lost 9 bases and the J segment 2 bases; nucleotides outside the gene matches: 6. CDR1 and CDR2 from the germline V gene are LNHNV and YYDKDF (reference sequence). CDR3 length: 15 residues. In nucleotides, the CDR3 is TGTGCCACAGGGACAGGTCGCCCTGGGGCCAACGTCCTGACTTTC. Amino acids: CATGTGRPGANVLTF.

This chain joins TRBV20-1 and TRBJ1-1; tentative D call: TRBD1 (5 bases). V lost 6 bases and J lost 3, with 14 bases in between. Germline values: CDR1 DFQATT, CDR2 SNEGSKA (reference sequence). The CDR3 extends over 13 amino acids. CDR3 in amino acids: CSAAGGRDTEAFF. CDR3 coding DNA: TGCAGTGCCGCTGGGGGGAGGGACACTGAAGCTTTCTTT.

This clonotype has a count of ten or more. This rearrangement joins TRBV14 to TRBJ2-7; 8 bases fit TRBD2. This CDR3 is built from 17 residues. The V and J ends lost 3 bases and 2 bases, in that order; junction bases with no gene match: 12. Germline CDR1 and CDR2: SGHDN and FVKESK. This chain's CDR3 is CASSHCPGREAAYEQYF. The DNA of the CDR3 is TGTGCCAGCAGCCATTGCCCCGGGAGGGAAGCGGCCTACGAGCAGTACTTC.

J is TRBJ1-1 and V is TRBV19; unclear D gene. The germline V gene has CDR1 LNHDA and CDR2 SQIVND (reference sequence). Trimming pared 6 bases from V and 1 base from J, leaving 12 bases between. This CDR3 spans 14 amino acids. The CDR3 reads CASRKGSGNTEAFF. DNA of the CDR3: TGTGCCAGTAGGAAGGGATCCGGGAACACTGAAGCTTTCTTT.

The rearrangement uses TRBV24-1 and TRBJ2-2; perhaps TRBD2 as D (6 bases). This CDR3 spans 17 amino acids. V lost 4 bases and J 0 bases, leaving 14 bases between the germline ends. Germline-derived CDR1 and CDR2 are KGHDR and SFDVKD. The CDR3: CATSESGLTANTGELFF. The CDR3 DNA reads TGTGCCACCAGTGAATCGGGACTCACCGCGAACACCGGGGAGCTGTTTTTT.

This clonotype has just a few counts. V usage is TRBV6-6 and J usage is TRBJ2-7; TRBD2 aligns across 7 bases. Trimming at V came to 7 bases and at J to 4 bases, leaving 7 bases not matched to a gene. Germline V gives CDR1 MNHNY, CDR2 SVGAGI (reference sequence). The CDR3 totals 13 residues. DNA for the CDR3: TGTGCCAGCACAGAGACTAGCAGTTACGAGCAGTACTTC. Translation: CASTETSSYEQYF.

This clonotype occurred once. The V gene is TRBV19, the J gene TRBJ2-6, with 8 bases fitting TRBD1. The germline V gene encodes CDR1 LNHDA and CDR2 SQIVND (reference sequence). The CDR3 contains 15 residues. V shed 7 bases, J shed 2 bases, and the junction held 4 bases outside the gene matches. The CDR3 region is CASTGGWPGANVLTF. The CDR3 nucleotides read TGTGCCAGTACAGGGGGCTGGCCTGGGGCCAACGTCCTGACTTTC.

This clonotype was seen more than once but under ten times. V gene TRBV10-3 combines with J gene TRBJ1-1, with 11 bases that match TRBD1. The CDR3 consists of 17 residues. The germline V gene encodes CDR1 ENHRY and CDR2 SYGVKD. Trimming at V came to 5 bases and at J to 4 bases, leaving 12 bases not matched to a gene. CDR3 coding DNA: TGTGCCATCAGTAGGACAGGGGGCTCGAGATATATCACTGAAGCTTTCTTT. Translating gives CAISRTGGSRYITEAFF.

Turning to this clonotype: At one end, the junction sequence differs from germline, possibly due to a read error. The V gene is TRBV30, the J gene TRBJ2-7, with 8 bases matching TRBD1. The CDR3 has 15 amino acids. Germline CDR1 is GTSNPN and CDR2 is SVGIG (reference sequence). In nucleotides, the CDR3 is TGTGCCTGGAGTGTCGGACTCACAGGGGGGAACGAGCTGTACTTC. The encoded protein is CAWSVGLTGGNELYF.

Note on this clonotype: The missing conserved phenylalanine or tryptophan at the end of this CDR3 makes a read error likely. The chain recombines TRBV13 with TRBJ1-2; 10 nucleotides align to TRBD1. With V trimmed by 8 bases and J by 7 bases, 4 bases remained unmatched. This CDR3 region has 12 residues. Germline V gene sequence: CDR1 PRHDT, CDR2 FYEKMQ (reference sequence). The CDR3 region has the DNA TGTGCCAGCCGCGGACAGGGGGTTGGCTACACCATC. Its protein is CASRGQGVGYTI.

The rearrangement links TRBV7-6 to TRBJ2-7; perhaps D is TRBD1 or TRBD2 (5 bases each). This CDR3 is 14 amino acids long. Germline V gives CDR1 SGHVS, CDR2 FNYEAQ. The ends were cut back, 4 bases at V and 2 bases at J, with 12 bases in the middle. As DNA, the CDR3 is TGTGCCAGCAGCTCCCCCGGGACCCCCTACGAGCAGTACTTC. This translates into CASSSPGTPYEQYF.

J is TRBJ2-7 and V is TRBV15; D call uncertain. CDR1 LNHNV and CDR2 YYDKDF come from the germline V gene (reference sequence). V was shortened by 2 bases and J by 7 bases, with 18 bases between the two germline ends. The CDR3 consists of 15 residues. The CDR3 protein is CATSRPPQRYNEQYF. The DNA for the CDR3 is TGTGCCACCAGCAGACCGCCCCAACGATACAATGAGCAGTACTTC.

Only a few counts were recorded for this clonotype. The chain employs TRBV29-1 and TRBJ2-1, with D unresolved. The ends were cut back, 6 bases at V and 3 bases at J, with 12 bases in the middle. In germline, CDR1 is SQVTM, CDR2 ANQGSEA. The CDR3 contains 13 residues. Written as DNA, the CDR3 is TGCAGCGTCTCGAAGGCGGACTACAATGAGCAGTTCTTC. This gives the protein CSVSKADYNEQFF.

This clonotype was observed many times. The genes are TRBV2 and TRBJ1-2; maybe TRBD1 (6 bases). The CDR3 loop spans 16 amino acids. Germline V CDR1 and CDR2: SNHLY, FYNNEI. The V end lost 4 bases, the J end lost 6 bases, and 21 bases lay between the germline ends. In DNA, the CDR3 is TGTGCCAGCAGTGTAAGGGACACTCTTTTGTCTAATGGCTACACCTTC. Translated, it gives CASSVRDTLLSNGYTF.

The V call is TRBV12-5, the J call TRBJ1-1; no firm D call. Germline CDR1 LGHNT, CDR2 FRNRAP. The V end was cut by 3 bases, the J end by 5 bases, with 13 bases between. This CDR3 has 14 residues. Here the CDR3 reads CASGFGDGRTEAFF. The DNA of the CDR3 is TGTGCTAGTGGTTTCGGGGATGGGAGGACTGAAGCTTTCTTT. Looking up the rest from reference TRBV12-5 and TRBJ1-1 gives the full variable domain: DARVTQTPRHKVTEMGQEVTMRCQPILGHNTVFWYRQTMMQGLELLAYFRNRAPLDDSGMPKDRFSAEMPDATLATLKIQPSEPRDSAVYFCASGFGDGRTEAFFGQGTRLTVV.

This chain joins TRBV7-8 and TRBJ2-5, with 11 bases that match TRBD1. Germline CDR1 SGHVS, CDR2 FQNEAQ. With V trimmed by 5 bases and J by 4 bases, 3 bases remained unmatched. CDR3 length: 14 residues. The CDR3 bases are TGTGCCAGCAGCCCTGGACAGGGGGCAGAGACCCAGTACTTC. This sequence encodes CASSPGQGAETQYF.

The J gene is TRBJ1-6, the V gene TRBV28, with 9 bases identical to TRBD1. The germline gives CDR1 MDHEN, CDR2 SYDVKM. The CDR3 length is 13 residues. V shed 11 bases, J shed 10 bases, and the junction held 9 bases outside the gene matches. CDR3 in amino acids: CAALTGGISPLHF. CDR3 bases: TGTGCCGCTTTGACAGGGGGAATCTCACCCCTCCACTTT.

The table lists this clonotype with a few counts. The V call is TRBV28, the J call TRBJ1-1; D is undetermined. Germline lookup yields CDR1 MDHEN and CDR2 SYDVKM. The V and J ends lost 6 bases and 0 bases respectively, with 8 bases between them. The CDR3 spans 13 residues. CDR3 nucleotides: TGTGCCAGCAGCTTACAGTTGAACACTGAAGCTTTCTTT. It yields the protein CASSLQLNTEAFF.

The chain recombines TRBV7-2 with TRBJ2-5, with TRBD1 as a possible D gene (6 bases). Germline V CDR1 and CDR2: SGHTA, FQGNSA. There are 14 residues in the CDR3. V was pared by 5 bases and J by 5 bases, with 15 bases between. CDR3: CASSPKRQDETQYF. The CDR3 DNA reads as TGTGCCAGCAGCCCGAAAAGACAGGATGAGACCCAGTACTTC. The full variable domain, completed using reference TRBV7-2 and TRBJ2-5, is GAGVSQSPSNKVTEKGKDVELRCDPISGHTALYWYRQSLGQGLEFLIYFQGNSAPDKSGLPSDRFSAERTGGSVSTLTIQRTQQEDSAVYLCASSPKRQDETQYFGPGTRLLVL.

Worth noting for this clonotype: Being one base from a much bigger clone, this may be a read error. The genes are TRBV14 and TRBJ2-6, with unresolved D. The CDR3 is 15 residues long. The V gene's germline CDR1 is SGHDN and CDR2 FVKESK. The CDR3 coding sequence is TGTGCCAGCGGCCAGCGTAGCTCTGGGGCCAACGTCCTGACTTTC. This encodes CASGQRSSGANVLTF.

The CDR3 nucleotides are TGTGCCAGCAGCGCCCGGGACAGGGAAAAGAGCAATCAGCCCCAGCATTTT. Encoded protein: CASSARDREKSNQPQHF. V is TRBV7-8 and J is TRBJ1-5; 9 bases map to TRBD1. With V trimmed by 5 bases and J by 1 base, 9 bases remained unmatched. There are 17 residues in the CDR3. Germline CDR1 SGHVS, CDR2 FQNEAQ. Full variable domain (outside the CDR3, taken from reference TRBV7-8 and TRBJ1-5): GAGVSQSPRYKVAKRGQDVALRCDPISGHVSLFWYQQALGQGPEFLTYFQNEAQLDKSGLPSDRFFAERPEGSVSTLKIQRTQQEDSAVYLCASSARDREKSNQPQHFGDGTRLSIL.

In the case of this clonotype: The junction shows a germline mismatch at one end, possibly a read error. V usage is TRBV7-7 and J usage is TRBJ1-4; possible D gene TRBD1, 5 bases. CDR1 is SSHAT and CDR2 is FNYEAQ in the germline V gene (reference sequence). The CDR3 length is 15 residues. In DNA, the CDR3 is TGTGCTAGCAGGCTCCCGGGGGCAACTAATGAAAAACTGTTTTTT. It is translated as CASRLPGATNEKLFF.

In this sample, this clonotype turned up a few times. The chain recombines TRBV12-5 with TRBJ2-1; the D is unclear. Germline V gives CDR1 LGHNT, CDR2 FRNRAP. This CDR3 has 14 residues. The germline V and J ends were trimmed by 0 bases and 6 bases, with 9 bases remaining between them. The CDR3 DNA is TGTGCTAGTGGTTTGGTACAATTGTCCAATGAGCAGTTCTTC. It translates to CASGLVQLSNEQFF.

This chain links TRBV12-3 or TRBV12-4 with TRBJ1-5; D gene uncertain. With 8 bases removed from V and 0 bases from J, the gap between germline ends came to 14 bases. The CDR3 contains 15 residues. CDR3 protein: CASGRGPYSNQPQHF. CDR3 DNA: TGTGCCAGCGGACGTGGTCCTTATAGCAATCAGCCCCAGCATTTT.

The CDR3 DNA reads as TGCGCCAGCAGTGAGTATAACGGGGAATACAATGAGCAGTTCTTC. As protein: CASSEYNGEYNEQFF. The chain has TRBV10-1 and TRBJ2-1, with a weak D call TRBD2 (5 bases). Germline lookup yields CDR1 WNHNN and CDR2 SYGVQD (reference sequence). This CDR3 spans 15 amino acids. Trimming removed 1 base at V and 4 bases at J, with 11 bases between.

This clonotype was found many times. The chain is built from TRBV2 and TRBJ1-1; D is uncertain. Germline assignment: CDR1 SNHLY and CDR2 FYNNEI. The CDR3 consists of 14 residues. V was clipped by 3 bases and J by 1 base, with 9 bases between them. Here the CDR3 reads CASSERRGNTEAFF. DNA for the CDR3: TGTGCCAGCAGTGAGAGGCGAGGGAACACTGAAGCTTTCTTT.

This CDR3 is CASGVGGTQYF. CDR3 DNA sequence: TGTGCCAGCGGCGTCGGGGGGACCCAGTACTTC. This chain joins TRBV2 and TRBJ2-7, with D possibly TRBD2 on 6 matching bases. With the DNA end fitting TRBJ2-5 better, the J assignment may be wrong. This CDR3 is built from 11 residues. Per germline, CDR1 SNHLY and CDR2 FYNNEI.

V gene TRBV6-6 combines with J gene TRBJ1-2; tentative D call: TRBD1 (5 bases). Germline loops: CDR1 MNHNY, CDR2 SVGAGI (reference sequence). The V end was cut by 4 bases, the J end by 4 bases, with 13 bases between. This CDR3 comprises 14 residues. The CDR3 region has the DNA TGTGCCAGCAGTTCCCAGGGAACAATCTATGGCTACACCTTC. This gives the protein CASSSQGTIYGYTF.